This paragraph reports one T cell receptor (beta chain). Its antigen is unknown. TCRB transcripts that were expressed got sequenced, as all of the isolated RNA had been reverse transcribed. Profiled with immunoSEQ multiplex PCR; TCRdb holds only in-frame clones, not every one. The top ten hold over 0.45% of the sample, which has about 370,000 clones, 9.6% seen once. These data originate in a study of beta chain features in type 1 diabetes. On the study more broadly: Sorted cells numbering some 110 million were examined across all samples.

Overall study results and limits: Moderate but significant shortening of TCRB CDR3s was recorded in all four CD4+ subsets from Type 1 diabetes patients. A potential PCR bias toward shorter templates would be equal in patient and control samples. The study found that naive, central memory and Treg TCRB repertoires appeared more similar in patients than in healthy donors.

The specimen was central memory CD4+ T cells from blood. This TCR was recovered from a man aged 25 to 40 with type 1 diabetes.

Written as DNA, the CDR3 is TGTGCCAGCAGCCGAGGGGGACATGAATTTAATGGCTACACCTTC. Its protein product is CASSRGGHEFNGYTF. V gene TRBV6-5 combines with J gene TRBJ1-2; possible D gene TRBD1, 6 bases. Germline loops: CDR1 MNHEY, CDR2 SVGAGI. Trimming cost V 6 bases and J 6 bases, with 20 bases left between them. The CDR3 contains 15 residues.